A selection of T cell receptor beta chains follows, all from one sample in a study of cytomegalovirus exposure and HLA in healthy donors. The protocol was immunoSEQ multiplex PCR, while the TCRdb copy is restricted to in-frame clones and leaves out a portion. The sample has about 110,000 clones, roughly 15% seen once. The sample taken for sequencing was PBMCs. The receptors originated from a female donor in good health and CMV-seronegative. The CDR3 runs from the conserved cysteine through the conserved F or W. Each record gives: clone size, D gene, V gene, J gene, CDR3 DNA, CDR3 protein. D genes are given only for firm matches. Not every row has a clone size; where given, it reads once, few, many or a size class.

.	TRBD1	TRBV4-3	TRBJ2-3	TGCGCCAGCAGCCAAGACGGGACAGGGTTTGGGTATTTT	CASSQDGTGFGYF
few	.	TRBV7-9	TRBJ2-1	TGTGCCAGCAGCTTAGGGGCGTCAGGGATCTACAATGAGCAGTTCTTC	CASSLGASGIYNEQFF
.	TRBD1	TRBV7-8	TRBJ1-2	TGTGCCAGCAGCTCAAAGGACAGGGCGGTCTATGGCTACACCTTC	CASSSKDRAVYGYTF
.	TRBD2	TRBV10-3	TRBJ2-1	TGTGCCATCACCAGCGGGGGGACCCCTTCCTACAATGAGCAGTTCTTC	CAITSGGTPSYNEQFF
few	.	TRBV5-6	TRBJ2-1	TGTGCCAGCAGCCCCCGGTCCTTAAGCTCCTACAATGAGCAGTTCTTC	CASSPRSLSSYNEQFF
few	.	TRBV5-4	TRBJ1-6	TGTGCCAGCAGCGTACAGGGAACTGATTCACCCCTCCACTTT	CASSVQGTDSPLHF
few	.	TRBV19	TRBJ1-2	TGTGCCAGTAGTATTGGCCAGGCCTACACCTTC	CASSIGQAYTF
.	.	TRBV19	TRBJ2-2	TGTGCCGGTAGCCCAACAGGGAGCGACACCGGGGAGCTGTTTTTT	CAGSPTGSDTGELFF
.	TRBD1	TRBV10-2	TRBJ2-7	TGCGCCAGCAGACAGGGACAGACCTACGAGCAGTACTTC	CASRQGQTYEQYF
once	TRBD2	TRBV9	TRBJ2-7	TGTGCCAGCAGCGCAGGAGCGGGGCCGTACGAGCAGTACTTC	CASSAGAGPYEQYF
few	.	TRBV30	TRBJ2-7	TGTGCCCGGACCACGGACAGTTCCTACGAGCAGTACTTC	CARTTDSSYEQYF
.	TRBD2	TRBV4-3	TRBJ2-7	TGCGCCAGCAGCCCAGGACTAGCGGGGCGCGCCTACGAGCAGTACTTC	CASSPGLAGRAYEQYF
few	.	TRBV7-2	TRBJ1-2	TGTGCCAGCAGCTTAACGCGGGGGGTCAACTATGGCTACACCTTC	CASSLTRGVNYGYTF
.	.	TRBV30	TRBJ1-6	TGTGCCTGGAGTGAGACAGTGGGGGCTTCACCCCTCCACTTT	CAWSETVGASPLHF
.	.	TRBV7-2	TRBJ1-4	TGTGCCAGCAGCTTAGCGCTGGCAGGAGGGGAAAAACTGTTTTTT	CASSLALAGGEKLFF
.	.	TRBV4-3	TRBJ1-6	TGCGCCAGCAGCCAAGATCGGTCAAGGGGCCTGTATAATTCACCCCTCCACTTT	CASSQDRSRGLYNSPLHF
few	TRBD1	TRBV28	TRBJ2-5	TGTGCCAGCAGTGCACCGGGACAGGGGGATTCGGGGACCCAGTACTTC	CASSAPGQGDSGTQYF
.	.	TRBV9	TRBJ2-1	TGTGCCAGCAGCGTAGGGGGGGTGGGATCCTCCTACAATGAGCAGTTCTTC	CASSVGGVGSSYNEQFF
few	.	TRBV4-1	TRBJ1-2	TGCGCCAGCAGCCGAGCTAAATCGGACCTCTCGGGGGGCTACACCTTC	CASSRAKSDLSGGYTF
few	.	TRBV19	TRBJ2-7	TGTGCCAGTAGTCGCAGAATTACAGGGAGCTACGAGCAGTACTTC	CASSRRITGSYEQYF
few	TRBD2	TRBV10-3	TRBJ2-1	TGTGCCATCACCGGAGGGGTAGCGGGGAACTACAATGAGCAGTTCTTC	CAITGGVAGNYNEQFF
few	TRBD1	TRBV4-1	TRBJ2-1	TGCGCCAGCAGCGCCAGGGGACAGGGAATGGATGAGCAGTTCTTC	CASSARGQGMDEQFF
.	.	TRBV4-1	TRBJ2-2	TGCGCCAGCAGCCCCCACCTTGCCGGAGTCGCTGGCACCGGGGAGCTGTTTTTT	CASSPHLAGVAGTGELFF
few	.	TRBV28	TRBJ1-2	TGTGCCAGCAGTCAGCGGGACTCACGAGGCTACACCTTC	CASSQRDSRGYTF
.	TRBD1	TRBV27	TRBJ1-5	TGTGCCAGCAGCACCGGGACAGGGGCAAATCAGCCCCAGCATTTT	CASSTGTGANQPQHF
.	TRBD2	TRBV5-1	TRBJ2-3	TGCGCCAGCAGCTTCGGGACTAGCGGAAGAATCACAGATACGCAGTATTTT	CASSFGTSGRITDTQYF
.	TRBD1	TRBV5-6	TRBJ1-2	TGTGCCAGCAGTTCTCCGGGACAGGGGAGCTACACCTTC	CASSSPGQGSYTF
.	.	TRBV9	TRBJ1-5	TGTGCCAGCAGCGTTGGTACAGGCGGCGGGGATCAGCCCCAGCATTTT	CASSVGTGGGDQPQHF
.	.	TRBV14	TRBJ1-5	TGTGCCAGCAGCCAAATGGGGAGTTCTCATCCGCACGTCCAGCCCCAGCATTTT	CASSQMGSSHPHVQPQHF